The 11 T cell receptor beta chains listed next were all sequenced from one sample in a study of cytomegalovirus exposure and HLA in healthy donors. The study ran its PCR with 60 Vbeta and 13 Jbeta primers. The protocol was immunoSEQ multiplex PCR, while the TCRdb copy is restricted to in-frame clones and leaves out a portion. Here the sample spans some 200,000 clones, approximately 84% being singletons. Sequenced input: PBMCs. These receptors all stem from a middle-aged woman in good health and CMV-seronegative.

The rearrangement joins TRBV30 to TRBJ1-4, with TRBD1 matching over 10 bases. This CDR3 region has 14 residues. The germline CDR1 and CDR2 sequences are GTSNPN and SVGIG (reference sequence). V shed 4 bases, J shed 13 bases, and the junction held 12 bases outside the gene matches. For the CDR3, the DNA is TGTGCCTGGAACGCCGGGACAGGGGTTCGTATACTGTTTTTT. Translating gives CAWNAGTGVRILFF. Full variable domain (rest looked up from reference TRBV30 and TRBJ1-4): SQTIHQWPATLVQPVGSPLSLECTVEGTSNPNLYWYRQAAGRGLQLLFYSVGIGQISSEVPQNLSASRPQDRQFILSSKKLLLSDSGFYLCAWNAGTGVRILFFGSGTQLSVL.

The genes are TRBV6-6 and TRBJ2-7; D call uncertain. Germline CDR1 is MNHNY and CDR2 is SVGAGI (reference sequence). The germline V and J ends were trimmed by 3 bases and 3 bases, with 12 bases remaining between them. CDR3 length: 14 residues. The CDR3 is CASSYSTRLYEQYF. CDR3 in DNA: TGTGCCAGCAGTTATTCTACCCGTCTCTACGAGCAGTACTTC.

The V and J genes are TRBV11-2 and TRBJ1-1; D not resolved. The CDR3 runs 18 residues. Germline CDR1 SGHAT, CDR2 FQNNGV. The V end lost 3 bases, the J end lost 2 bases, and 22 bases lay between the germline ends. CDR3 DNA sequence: TGTGCCAGCAGCTTTGCGACACAATCCCTTAAACTCAACACTGAAGCTTTCTTT. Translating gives CASSFATQSLKLNTEAFF.

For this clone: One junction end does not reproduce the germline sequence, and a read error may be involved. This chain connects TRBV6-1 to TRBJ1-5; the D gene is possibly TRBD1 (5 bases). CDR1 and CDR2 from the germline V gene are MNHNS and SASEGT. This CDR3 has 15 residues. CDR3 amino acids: CASTERQYSNQPQHF. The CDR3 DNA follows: TGTGCCAGCACTGAAAGACAGTATAGCAATCAGCCCCAGCATTTT.

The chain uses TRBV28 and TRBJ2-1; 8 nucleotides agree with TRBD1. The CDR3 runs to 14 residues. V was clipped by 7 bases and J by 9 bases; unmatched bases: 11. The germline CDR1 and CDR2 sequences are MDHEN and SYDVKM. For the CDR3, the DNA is TGTGCCAGCACCTATGTCAACACAGGGGGTGAGCAGTTCTTC. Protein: CASTYVNTGGEQFF.

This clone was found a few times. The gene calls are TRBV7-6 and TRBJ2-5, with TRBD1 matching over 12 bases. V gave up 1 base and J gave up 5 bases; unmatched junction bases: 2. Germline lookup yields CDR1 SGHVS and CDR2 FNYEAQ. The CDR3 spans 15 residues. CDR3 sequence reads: CASSLGDRGRETQYF. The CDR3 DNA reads TGTGCCAGCAGCTTAGGGGACAGGGGGCGGGAGACCCAGTACTTC. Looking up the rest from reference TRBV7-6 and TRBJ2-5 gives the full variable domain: GAGVSQSPRYKVTKRGQDVALRCDPISGHVSLYWYRQALGQGPEFLTYFNYEAQQDKSGLPNDRFSAERPEGSISTLTIQRTEQRDSAMYRCASSLGDRGRETQYFGPGTRLLVL.

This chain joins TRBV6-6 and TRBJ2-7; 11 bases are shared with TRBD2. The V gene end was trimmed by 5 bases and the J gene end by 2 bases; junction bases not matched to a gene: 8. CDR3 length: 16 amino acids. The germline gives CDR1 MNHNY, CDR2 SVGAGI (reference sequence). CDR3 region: CASSTHSGGAPYEQYF. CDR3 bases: TGTGCCAGCAGTACACATAGCGGGGGGGCCCCCTACGAGCAGTACTTC.

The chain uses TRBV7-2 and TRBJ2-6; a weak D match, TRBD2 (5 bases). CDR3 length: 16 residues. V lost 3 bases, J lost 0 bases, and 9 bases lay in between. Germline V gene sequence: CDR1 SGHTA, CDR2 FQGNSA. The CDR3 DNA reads TGTGCCAGCAGCTTCATCGGGGTCTCTGGGGCCAACGTCCTGACTTTC. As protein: CASSFIGVSGANVLTF.

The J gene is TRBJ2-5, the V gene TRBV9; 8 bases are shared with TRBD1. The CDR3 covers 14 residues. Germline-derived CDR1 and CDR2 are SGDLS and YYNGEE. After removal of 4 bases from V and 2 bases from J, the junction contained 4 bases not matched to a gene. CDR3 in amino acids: CASSPRQGQETQYF. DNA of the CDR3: TGTGCCAGCAGCCCCCGACAGGGGCAAGAGACCCAGTACTTC.

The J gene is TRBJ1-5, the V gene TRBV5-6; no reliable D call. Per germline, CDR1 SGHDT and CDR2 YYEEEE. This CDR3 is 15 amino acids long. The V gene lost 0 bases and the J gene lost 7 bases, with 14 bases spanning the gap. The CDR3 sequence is CASSLAGLPGQPQHF. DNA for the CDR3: TGTGCCAGCAGCTTGGCCGGACTCCCCGGCCAGCCCCAGCATTTT.

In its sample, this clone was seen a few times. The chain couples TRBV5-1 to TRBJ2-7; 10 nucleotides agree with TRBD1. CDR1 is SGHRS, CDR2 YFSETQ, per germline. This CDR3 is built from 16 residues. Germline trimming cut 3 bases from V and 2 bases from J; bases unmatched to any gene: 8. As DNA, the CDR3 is TGCGCCAGCAGCTCTACACCGGGACAGGGGACCTACGAGCAGTACTTC. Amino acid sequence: CASSSTPGQGTYEQYF.